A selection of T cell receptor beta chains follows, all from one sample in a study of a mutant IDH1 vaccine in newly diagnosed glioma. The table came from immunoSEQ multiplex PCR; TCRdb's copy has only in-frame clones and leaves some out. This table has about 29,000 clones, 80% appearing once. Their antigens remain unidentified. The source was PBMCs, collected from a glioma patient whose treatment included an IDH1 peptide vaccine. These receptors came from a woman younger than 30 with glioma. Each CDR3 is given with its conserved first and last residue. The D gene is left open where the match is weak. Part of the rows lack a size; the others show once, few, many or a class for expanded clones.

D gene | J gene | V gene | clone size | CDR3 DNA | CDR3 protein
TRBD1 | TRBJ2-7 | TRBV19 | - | TGTGCCAGTAGTATAGAACAGGGGGCCTCCTACGAGCAGTACTTC | CASSIEQGASYEQYF
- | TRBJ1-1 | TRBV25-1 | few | TGTGCCAGCAACGGACAGCTGAACACTGAAGCTTTCTTT | CASNGQLNTEAFF
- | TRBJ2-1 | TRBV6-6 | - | TGTGCCAGCAGTAAAGGGGAGCAGTTCTTC | CASSKGEQFF
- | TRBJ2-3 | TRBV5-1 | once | TGCGCCAGCAAGATAGGACAGACCACAGATACGCAGTATTTT | CASKIGQTTDTQYF
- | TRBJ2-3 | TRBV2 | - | TGTGCCAGCAACGATGGACTTTTGGGGCTCACAGATACGCAGTATTTT | CASNDGLLGLTDTQYF
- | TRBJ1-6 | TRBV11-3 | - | TGTGCCAGCAGCTTAGGAGGGTCCTCCTATAATTCACCCCTCCACTTT | CASSLGGSSYNSPLHF
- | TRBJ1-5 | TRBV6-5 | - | TGTGCCAGCAGCGTGGGAGGTAACCTGAGGCAGCCCCAGCATTTT | CASSVGGNLRQPQHF
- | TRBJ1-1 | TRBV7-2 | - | TGTGCCAGCAGCCCAGACAAGTTGAACACTGAAGCTTTCTTT | CASSPDKLNTEAFF
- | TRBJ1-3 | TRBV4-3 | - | TGCGCCAGCAGCCAAGGAGGGGGAGGTGGAAACACCATATATTTT | CASSQGGGGGNTIYF
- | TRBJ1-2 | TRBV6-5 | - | TGTGCCAGCAGTCCCCGGGGAGAGGGGATCTATGGCTACACCTTC | CASSPRGEGIYGYTF
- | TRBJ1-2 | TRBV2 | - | TGTGCCAGCAGCCTACGAGACTATGGCTACACCTTC | CASSLRDYGYTF
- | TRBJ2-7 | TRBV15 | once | TGTGCCACCAGCATAGACAGGACCTCCTACGAGCAGTACTTC | CATSIDRTSYEQYF
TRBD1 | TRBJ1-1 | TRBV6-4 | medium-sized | TGTGCCAGCAGTCAGGGGGGGCTTGTGAGGAACACTGAAGCTTTCTTT | CASSQGGLVRNTEAFF
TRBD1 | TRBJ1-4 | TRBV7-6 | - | TGTGCCAGCAGCAGGGACAGGGTCACTAATGAAAAACTGTTTTTT | CASSRDRVTNEKLFF
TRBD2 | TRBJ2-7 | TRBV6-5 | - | TGTGCCAGCATGGCGGGAGGTTCCTACGAGCAGTACTTC | CASMAGGSYEQYF
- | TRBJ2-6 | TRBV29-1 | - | TGCAGCGTTGAATTGTTCAGTCCCGGGTCTGGGGCCAACGTCCTGACTTTC | CSVELFSPGSGANVLTF
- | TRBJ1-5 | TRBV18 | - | TGTGCCAGCTTGGACGGGGGGAAGGGTCAGCCCCAGCATTTT | CASLDGGKGQPQHF
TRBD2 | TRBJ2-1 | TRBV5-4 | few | TGTGCCAGCAGCTTGTGGGGGGGGACTGAAGGGCAGTTCTTC | CASSLWGGTEGQFF
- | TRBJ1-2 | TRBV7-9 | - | TGTGCCAGCAGCTCTTACACCTCCCAGGGGAGCTATGGCTACACCTTC | CASSSYTSQGSYGYTF
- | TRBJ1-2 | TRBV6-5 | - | TGTGCCAGCAGTTACTCTGGGTCAGGGGACTATGGCTACACCTTC | CASSYSGSGDYGYTF
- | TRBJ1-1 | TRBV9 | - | TGTGCCAGCAGCTCAGGTCATACTGAAGCTTTCTTT | CASSSGHTEAFF
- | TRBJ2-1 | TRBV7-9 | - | TGTGCCAGCAGCTTCGCGGGCTCCTACAATGAGCAGTTCTTC | CASSFAGSYNEQFF
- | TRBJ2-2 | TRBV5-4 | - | TGTGCCAGCAGCTTCACCGGGGAGCTGTTTTTT | CASSFTGELFF
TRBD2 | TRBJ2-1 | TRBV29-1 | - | TGCAGCGTTGAAAGTCTGGGACTACTGAGCTCCTACAATGAGCAGTTCTTC | CSVESLGLLSSYNEQFF
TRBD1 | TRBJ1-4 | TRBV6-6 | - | TGTGCCAGCAGTTCCGGGACAGGGGGGTTTGAAAAACTGTTTTTT | CASSSGTGGFEKLFF
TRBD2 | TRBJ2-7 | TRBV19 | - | TGTGCCAGTAGTATTGCTAGCGGGATGACCTACGAGCAGTACTTC | CASSIASGMTYEQYF
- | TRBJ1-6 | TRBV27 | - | TGTGCCAGCAGTTTTCCAGGCTATAATTCACCCCTCCACTTT | CASSFPGYNSPLHF
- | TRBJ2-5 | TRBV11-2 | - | TGTGCCAGCAGCCGCCTGAGGACCTTCAGAGGGCAAGAGACCCAGTACTTC | CASSRLRTFRGQETQYF
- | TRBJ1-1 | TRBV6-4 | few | TGTGCCAGCAGTGACGGGCCCAACACTGAAGCTTTCTTT | CASSDGPNTEAFF
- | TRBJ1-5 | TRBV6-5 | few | TGTGCCAGCAGTTACTCGTATACGGGGGCCCAGCCCCAGCATTTT | CASSYSYTGAQPQHF
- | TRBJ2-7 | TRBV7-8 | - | TGTGCCAGCAGCTTAGGTGTCCGACAGTACTTC | CASSLGVRQYF
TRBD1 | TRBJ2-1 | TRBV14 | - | TGTGCCAGCAGCCAAGGAGGGGGCCCTCCCCTCAATGAGCAGTTCTTC | CASSQGGGPPLNEQFF
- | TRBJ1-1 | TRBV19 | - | TGTGCCAGTAGATACTTGGAGGGGGGCGGCAATGAAGCTTTCTTT | CASRYLEGGGNEAFF
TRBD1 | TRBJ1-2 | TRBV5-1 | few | TGCGCCAGCAGCTTCGCTGGACAGGGCGTCTACACCTTC | CASSFAGQGVYTF
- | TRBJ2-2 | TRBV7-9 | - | TGTGCCAGCAGCTTAACTCCCAAGGGAACCGGGGAGCTGTTTTTT | CASSLTPKGTGELFF
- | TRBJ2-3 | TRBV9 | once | TGTGCCAGCAGCGTAGGTGGCACCACAGATACGCAGTATTTT | CASSVGGTTDTQYF